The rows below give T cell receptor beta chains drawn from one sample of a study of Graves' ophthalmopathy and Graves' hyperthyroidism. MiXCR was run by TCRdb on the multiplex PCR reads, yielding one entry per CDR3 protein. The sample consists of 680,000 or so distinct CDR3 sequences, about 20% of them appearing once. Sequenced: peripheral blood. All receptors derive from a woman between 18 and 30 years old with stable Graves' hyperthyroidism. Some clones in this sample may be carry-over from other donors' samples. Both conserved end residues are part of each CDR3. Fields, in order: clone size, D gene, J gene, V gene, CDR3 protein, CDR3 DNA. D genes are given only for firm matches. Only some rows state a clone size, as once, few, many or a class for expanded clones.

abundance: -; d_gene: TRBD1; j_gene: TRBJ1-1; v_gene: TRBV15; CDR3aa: CATSSPGQGNTEAFF; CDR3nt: TGTGCCACCAGCAGCCCGGGACAGGGGAACACTGAAGCTTTCTTT
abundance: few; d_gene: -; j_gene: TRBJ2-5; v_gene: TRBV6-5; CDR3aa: CASSYSPRLQETQYF; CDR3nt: TGTGCCAGCAGTTACTCCCCCCGGCTCCAAGAGACCCAGTACTTC
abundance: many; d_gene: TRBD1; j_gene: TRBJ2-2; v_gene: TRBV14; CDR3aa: CASSQLGQVQTGELFF; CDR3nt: TGTGCCAGCAGCCAACTGGGACAGGTTCAAACCGGGGAGCTGTTTTTT
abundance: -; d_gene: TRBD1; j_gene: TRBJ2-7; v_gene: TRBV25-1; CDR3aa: CASSGTEPYEQYF; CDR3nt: TGTGCCAGCAGCGGGACAGAGCCATACGAGCAGTACTTC
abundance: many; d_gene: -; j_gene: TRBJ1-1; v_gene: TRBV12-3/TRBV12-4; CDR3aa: CASSPPGDTEAFF; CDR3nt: TGTGCCAGCAGTCCCCCCGGGGACACTGAAGCTTTCTTT
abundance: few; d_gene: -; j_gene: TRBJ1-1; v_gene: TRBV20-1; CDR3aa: CSARGRSENTEAFF; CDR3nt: TGCAGTGCTAGGGGGCGGAGTGAAAACACTGAAGCTTTCTTT
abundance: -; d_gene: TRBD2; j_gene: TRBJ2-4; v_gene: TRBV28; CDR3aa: CASRSPGPGTRRDKNIQYF; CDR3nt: TGTGCCAGCAGGTCCCCGGGGCCCGGGACTAGAAGGGACAAAAACATTCAGTACTTC
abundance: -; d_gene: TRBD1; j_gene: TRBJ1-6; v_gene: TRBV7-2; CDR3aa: CASSTGTGPGSYNSPLHF; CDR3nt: TGTGCCAGCAGCACTGGGACAGGGCCTGGTTCCTATAATTCACCCCTCCACTTT
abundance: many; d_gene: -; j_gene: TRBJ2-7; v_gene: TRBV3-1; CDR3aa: CASSPLWDSYEQYF; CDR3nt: TGTGCCAGCAGTCCGCTGTGGGATTCCTACGAGCAGTACTTC
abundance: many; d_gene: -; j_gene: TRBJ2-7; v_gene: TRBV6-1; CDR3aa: CASRLIGTYEQYF; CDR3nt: TGTGCCAGCAGACTCATCGGGACCTACGAGCAGTACTTC
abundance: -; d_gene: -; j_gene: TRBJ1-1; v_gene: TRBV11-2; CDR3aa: CASSLVNGDGANF; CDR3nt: TGTGCCAGCAGCTTAGTAAACGGAGATGGAGCTAACTTT
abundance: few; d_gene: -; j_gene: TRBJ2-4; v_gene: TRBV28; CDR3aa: CASSFIAGIKYF; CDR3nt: TGTGCCAGCAGTTTCATAGCCGGCATTAAGTACTTC
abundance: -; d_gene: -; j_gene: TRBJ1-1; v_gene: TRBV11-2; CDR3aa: CASSLYQTGNTEAFF; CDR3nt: TGTGCCAGCAGCCTGTACCAGACAGGAAACACTGAAGCTTTCTTT
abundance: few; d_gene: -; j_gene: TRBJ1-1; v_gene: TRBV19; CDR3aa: CASSIWQNTEAFF; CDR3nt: TGTGCCAGTAGTATATGGCAGAACACTGAAGCTTTCTTT
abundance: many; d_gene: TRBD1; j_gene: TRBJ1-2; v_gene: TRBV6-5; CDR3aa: CASSSDRGNGYTF; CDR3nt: TGTGCCAGCAGTTCAGACAGGGGAAATGGCTACACCTTC
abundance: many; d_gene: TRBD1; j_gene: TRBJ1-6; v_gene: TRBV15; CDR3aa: CATRKGGLDNSPLHF; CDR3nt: TGTGCCACCAGAAAAGGGGGCTTAGATAATTCACCCCTCCACTTT
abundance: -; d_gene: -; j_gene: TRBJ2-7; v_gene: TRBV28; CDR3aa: CASSQGFREQYF; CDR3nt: TGTGCCAGCAGTCAGGGGTTTCGGGAGCAGTACTTC
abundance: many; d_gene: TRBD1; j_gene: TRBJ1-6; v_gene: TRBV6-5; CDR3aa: CASSARQGDSPLHF; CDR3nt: TGTGCCAGCAGCGCCCGACAGGGTGACTCACCCCTCCACTTT
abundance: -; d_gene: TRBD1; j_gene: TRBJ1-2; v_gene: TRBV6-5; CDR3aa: CASSYYRDRGPYTF; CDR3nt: TGTGCCAGCAGTTACTACCGGGACAGGGGGCCCTACACCTTC
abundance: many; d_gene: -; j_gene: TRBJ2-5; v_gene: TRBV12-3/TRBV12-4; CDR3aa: CASGPLGIETQYF; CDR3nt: TGTGCCAGCGGGCCCTTAGGTATAGAGACCCAGTACTTC
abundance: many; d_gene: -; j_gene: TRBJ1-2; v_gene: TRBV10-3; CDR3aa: CAIRRGGADLANYGYTF; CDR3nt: TGTGCCATCAGGAGAGGGGGGGCCGACTTAGCTAACTATGGCTACACCTTC
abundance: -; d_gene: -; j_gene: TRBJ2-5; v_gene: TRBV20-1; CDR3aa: CSATQGRETQYF; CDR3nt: TGCAGTGCGACTCAGGGGCGAGAGACCCAGTACTTC
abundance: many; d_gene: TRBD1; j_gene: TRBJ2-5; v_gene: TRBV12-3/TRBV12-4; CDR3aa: CASSWTGEVETQYF; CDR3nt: TGTGCCAGCAGTTGGACAGGGGAGGTGGAGACCCAGTACTTC
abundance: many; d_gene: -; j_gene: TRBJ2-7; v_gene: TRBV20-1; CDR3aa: CSARVLESSYEQYF; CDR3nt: TGCAGTGCTAGAGTATTAGAGTCCTCCTACGAGCAGTACTTC
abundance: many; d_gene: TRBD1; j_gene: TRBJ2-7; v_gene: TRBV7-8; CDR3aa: CASSADRDVGEQYF; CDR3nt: TGTGCCAGCAGCGCAGACAGGGACGTCGGCGAGCAGTACTTC
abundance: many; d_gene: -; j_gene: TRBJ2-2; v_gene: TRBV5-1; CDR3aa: CASSLVMGGRTGELFF; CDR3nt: TGCGCCAGCAGCTTGGTTATGGGGGGGCGCACCGGGGAGCTGTTTTTT
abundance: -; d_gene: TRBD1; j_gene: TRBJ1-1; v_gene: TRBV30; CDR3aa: CAWETGTNTEAFF; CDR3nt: TGTGCCTGGGAGACAGGGACGAACACTGAAGCTTTCTTT
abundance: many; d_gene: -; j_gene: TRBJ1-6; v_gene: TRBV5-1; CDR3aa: CASSVGARDSPLHF; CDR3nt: TGCGCCAGCAGCGTGGGGGCACGGGATTCACCCCTCCACTTT
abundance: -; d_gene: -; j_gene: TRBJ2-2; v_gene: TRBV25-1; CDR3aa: CASSETRENTGELFF; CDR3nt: TGTGCCAGCAGTGAAACCCGGGAGAACACCGGGGAGCTGTTTTTT
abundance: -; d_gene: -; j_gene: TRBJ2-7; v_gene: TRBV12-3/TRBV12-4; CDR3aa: CASSGFDEQYF; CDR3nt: TGTGCCAGCAGTGGCTTCGACGAGCAGTACTTC
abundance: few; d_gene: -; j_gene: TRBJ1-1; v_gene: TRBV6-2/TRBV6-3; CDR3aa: CASSYTSYRDHGTEAFF; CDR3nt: TGTGCCAGCAGTTACACAAGCTACAGGGACCACGGAACTGAAGCTTTCTTT
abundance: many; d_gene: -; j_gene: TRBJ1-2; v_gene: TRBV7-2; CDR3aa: CASTLHSNYGYTF; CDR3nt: TGTGCCAGCACCTTACACTCTAACTATGGCTACACCTTC
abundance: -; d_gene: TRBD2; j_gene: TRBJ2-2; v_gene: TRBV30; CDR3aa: CAWSVGTSGGLGTGELFF; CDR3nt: TGTGCCTGGAGTGTAGGGACTAGCGGGGGCCTTGGGACCGGGGAGCTGTTTTTT
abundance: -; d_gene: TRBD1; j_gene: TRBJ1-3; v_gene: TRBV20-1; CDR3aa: CSARAGGLGNTIYF; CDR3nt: TGCAGTGCTAGAGCAGGGGGTCTAGGAAACACCATATATTTT
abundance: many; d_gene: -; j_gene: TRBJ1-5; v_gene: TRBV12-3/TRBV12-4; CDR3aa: CASSQWDPNQPQHF; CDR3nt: TGTGCCAGCAGCCAGTGGGACCCAAATCAGCCCCAGCATTTT
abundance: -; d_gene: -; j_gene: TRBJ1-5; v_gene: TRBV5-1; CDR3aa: CASSLGGEPRTQHF; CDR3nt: TGCGCCAGCAGCTTGGGCGGGGAGCCCAGAACCCAGCATTTT
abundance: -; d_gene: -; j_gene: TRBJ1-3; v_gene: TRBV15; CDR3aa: CATQGQPRDTIYF; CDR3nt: TGTGCCACCCAAGGACAACCGAGGGACACCATATATTTT
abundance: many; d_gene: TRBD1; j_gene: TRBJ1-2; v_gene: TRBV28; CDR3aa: CASSNRDRGLGGYTF; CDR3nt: TGTGCCAGCAGTAACCGGGACAGGGGACTTGGAGGCTACACCTTC
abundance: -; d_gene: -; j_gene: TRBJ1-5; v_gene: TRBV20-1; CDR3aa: CSARRGGGYSNQPQHF; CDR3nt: TGCAGTGCTAGACGAGGTGGGGGATATAGCAATCAGCCCCAGCATTTT
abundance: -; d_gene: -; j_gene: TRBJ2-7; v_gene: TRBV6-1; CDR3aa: CASGDRDYEQYF; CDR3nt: TGTGCCAGCGGGGACCGAGACTACGAGCAGTACTTC